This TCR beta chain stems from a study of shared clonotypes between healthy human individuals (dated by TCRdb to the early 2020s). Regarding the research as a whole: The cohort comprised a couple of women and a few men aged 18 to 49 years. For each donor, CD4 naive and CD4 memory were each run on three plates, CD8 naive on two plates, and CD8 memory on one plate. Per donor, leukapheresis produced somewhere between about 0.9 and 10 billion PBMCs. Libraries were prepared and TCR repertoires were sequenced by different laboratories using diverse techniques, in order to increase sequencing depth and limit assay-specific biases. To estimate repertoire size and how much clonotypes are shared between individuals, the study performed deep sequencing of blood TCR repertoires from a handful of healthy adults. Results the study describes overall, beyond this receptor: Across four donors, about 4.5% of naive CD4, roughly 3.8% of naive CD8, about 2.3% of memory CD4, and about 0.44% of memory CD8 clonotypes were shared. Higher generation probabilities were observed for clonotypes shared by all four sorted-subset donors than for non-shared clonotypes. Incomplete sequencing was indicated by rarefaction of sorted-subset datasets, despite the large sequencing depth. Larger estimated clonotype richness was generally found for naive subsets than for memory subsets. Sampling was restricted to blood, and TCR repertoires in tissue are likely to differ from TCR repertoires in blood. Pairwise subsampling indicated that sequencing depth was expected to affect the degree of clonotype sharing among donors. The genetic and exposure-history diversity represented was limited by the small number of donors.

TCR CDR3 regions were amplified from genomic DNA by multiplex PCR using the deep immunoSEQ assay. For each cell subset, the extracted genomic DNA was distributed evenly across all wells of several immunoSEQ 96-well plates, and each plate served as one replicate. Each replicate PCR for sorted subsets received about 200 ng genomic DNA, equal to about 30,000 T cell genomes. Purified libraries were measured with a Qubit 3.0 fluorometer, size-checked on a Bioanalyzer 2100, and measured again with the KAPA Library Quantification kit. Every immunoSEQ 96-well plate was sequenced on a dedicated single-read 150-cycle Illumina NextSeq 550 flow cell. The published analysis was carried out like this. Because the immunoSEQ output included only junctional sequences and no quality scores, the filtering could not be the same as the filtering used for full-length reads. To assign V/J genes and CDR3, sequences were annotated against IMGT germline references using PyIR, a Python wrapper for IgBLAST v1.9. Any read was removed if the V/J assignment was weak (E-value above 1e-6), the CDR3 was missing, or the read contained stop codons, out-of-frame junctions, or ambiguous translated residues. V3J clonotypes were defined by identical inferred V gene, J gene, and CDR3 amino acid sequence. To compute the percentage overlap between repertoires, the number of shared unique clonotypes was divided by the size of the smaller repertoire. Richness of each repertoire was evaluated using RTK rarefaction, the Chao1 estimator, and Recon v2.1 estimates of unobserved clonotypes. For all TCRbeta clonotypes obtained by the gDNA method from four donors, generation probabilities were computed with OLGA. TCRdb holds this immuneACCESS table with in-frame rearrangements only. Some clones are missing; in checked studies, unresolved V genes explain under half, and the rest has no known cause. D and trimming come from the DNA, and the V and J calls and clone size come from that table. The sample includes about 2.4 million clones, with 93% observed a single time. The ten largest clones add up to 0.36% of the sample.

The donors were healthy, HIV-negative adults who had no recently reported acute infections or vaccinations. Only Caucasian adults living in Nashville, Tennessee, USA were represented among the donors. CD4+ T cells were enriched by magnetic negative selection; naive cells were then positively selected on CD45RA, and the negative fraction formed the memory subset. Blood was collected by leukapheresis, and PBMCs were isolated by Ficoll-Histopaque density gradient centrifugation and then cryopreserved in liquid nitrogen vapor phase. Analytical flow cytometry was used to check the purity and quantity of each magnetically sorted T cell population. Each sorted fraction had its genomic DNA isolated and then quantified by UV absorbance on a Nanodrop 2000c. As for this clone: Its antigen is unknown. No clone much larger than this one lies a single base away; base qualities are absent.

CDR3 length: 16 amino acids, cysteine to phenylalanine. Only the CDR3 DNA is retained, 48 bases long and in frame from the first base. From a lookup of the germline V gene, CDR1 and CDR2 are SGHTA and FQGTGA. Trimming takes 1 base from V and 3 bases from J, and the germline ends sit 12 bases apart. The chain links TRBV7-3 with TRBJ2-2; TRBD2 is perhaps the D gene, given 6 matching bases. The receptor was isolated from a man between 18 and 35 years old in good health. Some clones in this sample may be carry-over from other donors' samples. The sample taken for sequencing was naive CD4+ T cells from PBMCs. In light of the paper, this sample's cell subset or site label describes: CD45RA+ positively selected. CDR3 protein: CASSLIGGDYTGELFF. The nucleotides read TGTGCCAGCAGCTTAATAGGAGGGGACTACACCGGGGAGCTGTTTTTT.